This TCR beta chain was found in a study of T cell changes during pregnancy in multiple sclerosis. Method: immunoSEQ multiplex PCR; TCRdb's copy keeps in-frame clones and lacks some. The data hold tens of thousands of clones, with roughly 87% observed a single time. The germline V gene encodes CDR1 SGHTA and CDR2 FQGNSA. The germline V and J ends were trimmed by 2 bases and 6 bases, with 8 bases remaining between them. The CDR3 is made up of 13 amino acids. This specimen consisted of CD4+ T cells from peripheral blood mononuclear cells, obtained in the first trimester of pregnancy. This clonotype was obtained from a female donor with multiple sclerosis, enrolled in a pregnancy study. The chain employs TRBV7-2 and TRBJ1-5; possible D gene TRBD1, 5 bases. CDR3 region: CASSLWGGQPQHF. The DNA of the CDR3 is TGTGCCAGCAGCTTATGGGGGGGTCAGCCCCAGCATTTT.